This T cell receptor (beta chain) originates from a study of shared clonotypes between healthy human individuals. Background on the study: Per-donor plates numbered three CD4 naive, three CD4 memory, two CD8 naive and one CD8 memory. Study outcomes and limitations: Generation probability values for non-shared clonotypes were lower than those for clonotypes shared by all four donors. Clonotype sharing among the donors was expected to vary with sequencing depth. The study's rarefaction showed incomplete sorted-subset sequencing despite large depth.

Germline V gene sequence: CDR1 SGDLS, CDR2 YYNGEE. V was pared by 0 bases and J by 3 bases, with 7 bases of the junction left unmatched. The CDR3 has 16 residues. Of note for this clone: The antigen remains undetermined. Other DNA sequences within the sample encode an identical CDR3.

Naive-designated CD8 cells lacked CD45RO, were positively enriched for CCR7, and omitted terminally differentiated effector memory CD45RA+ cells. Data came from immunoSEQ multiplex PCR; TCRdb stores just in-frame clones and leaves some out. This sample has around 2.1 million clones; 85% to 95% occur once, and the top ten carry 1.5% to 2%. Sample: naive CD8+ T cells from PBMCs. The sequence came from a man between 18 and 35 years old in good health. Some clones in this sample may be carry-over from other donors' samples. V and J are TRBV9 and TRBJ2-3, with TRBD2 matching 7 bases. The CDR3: CASSVGGGSLTDTQYF. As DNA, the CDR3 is TGTGCCAGCAGCGTAGGGGGCGGGAGTCTGACAGATACGCAGTATTTT.